The rows below give T cell receptor beta chains drawn from one sample of a study of T-cell reconstitution after alpha-beta-depleted transplantation in children. TCRdb ran MiXCR on the PCR reads and lists one entry per CDR3 protein. The sample yields a few hundred thousand distinct CDR3 sequences, around 10% seen once. This specimen consisted of PBMCs from the stem cell graft donor, obtained from the stem cell graft. The receptors derive from a human donor who donated a stem cell graft to a child with acute lymphoblastic leukemia. Both conserved end residues are part of each CDR3. A D gene is named only where the DNA matches it firmly. Some rows have no size entry. The others give once, few or many, or a class for an expanded clone.

few | TRBJ2-7 | TRBV15 | TRBD1 | CATSRAGTGAYEQYF | TGTGCCACCAGCAGAGCCGGGACAGGGGCCTACGAGCAGTACTTC
many | TRBJ2-2 | TRBV12-3/TRBV12-4 | - | CASSLQRMNTGELFF | TGTGCCAGCAGTTTACAGCGCATGAACACCGGGGAGCTGTTTTTT
- | TRBJ2-3 | TRBV11-2 | TRBD2 | CASSLVMGGTADTQYF | TGTGCCAGCAGCTTAGTTATGGGAGGGACCGCAGATACGCAGTATTTT
- | TRBJ1-6 | TRBV12-3/TRBV12-4 | - | CASSWEGISPLHF | TGTGCCAGCAGTTGGGAAGGAATTTCTCCCCTCCACTTT
- | TRBJ2-5 | TRBV18 | - | CASSPPDSIQETQYF | TGTGCCAGCTCACCACCGGATAGCATCCAAGAGACCCAGTACTTC
- | TRBJ2-5 | TRBV9 | TRBD2 | CASSVEAGVPGTQYF | TGTGCCAGCAGCGTAGAAGCGGGGGTCCCAGGGACCCAGTACTTC
- | TRBJ2-2 | TRBV5-1 | - | CASSSPQDSYTGELFF | TGCGCCAGCAGCTCGCCTCAGGACAGCTACACCGGGGAGCTGTTTTTT
- | TRBJ2-2 | TRBV6-1 | TRBD1 | CASSVRGTGNTGELFF | TGTGCCAGCAGTGTGAGAGGGACAGGGAACACCGGGGAGCTGTTTTTT
- | TRBJ2-2 | TRBV5-1 | - | CASSLPLEGPITGELFF | TGCGCCAGCAGTTTACCCCTAGAAGGCCCGATCACCGGGGAGCTGTTTTTT
- | TRBJ2-7 | TRBV9 | - | CASSPRGPGEQYF | TGTGCCAGCAGCCCCCGGGGCCCGGGCGAGCAGTACTTC
- | TRBJ2-7 | TRBV7-8 | TRBD1 | CASSNRDRVFYEQYF | TGTGCCAGCAGCAACCGGGACAGGGTTTTCTACGAGCAGTACTTC
- | TRBJ2-3 | TRBV29-1 | TRBD2 | CSVEGYAEREGGDTQYF | TGCAGCGTTGAAGGCTATGCGGAGCGGGAGGGAGGGGATACGCAGTATTTT
few | TRBJ2-1 | TRBV27 | TRBD2 | CASSQLAGGPNEQFF | TGTGCCAGCAGTCAATTAGCGGGAGGGCCCAATGAGCAGTTCTTC
- | TRBJ1-5 | TRBV7-2 | TRBD1 | CASSPGTALHQPQHF | TGTGCCAGCAGCCCCGGGACAGCCCTCCATCAGCCCCAGCATTTT
few | TRBJ2-5 | TRBV29-1 | - | CSVGGGQETQYF | TGCAGCGTTGGAGGGGGACAAGAGACCCAGTACTTC
- | TRBJ2-7 | TRBV6-5 | - | CASSYYGGASYEQYF | TGTGCCAGCAGTTATTACGGAGGGGCTTCCTACGAGCAGTACTTC
few | TRBJ2-7 | TRBV7-2 | - | CASSPTSPLVYF | TGTGCCAGCAGCCCTACTAGCCCTCTCGTATACTTC
- | TRBJ2-7 | TRBV7-2 | TRBD2 | CASSPGLVQYEQYF | TGTGCCAGCAGCCCTGGACTAGTACAATACGAGCAGTACTTC
- | TRBJ2-1 | TRBV3-1 | - | CASSQGWTRVDEQFF | TGTGCCAGCAGCCAAGGCTGGACGAGGGTTGATGAGCAGTTCTTC
few | TRBJ2-3 | TRBV4-1 | TRBD2 | CASSRGLAGVNTDTQYF | TGCGCCAGCAGCCGCGGACTAGCGGGAGTGAACACAGATACGCAGTATTTT
few | TRBJ2-1 | TRBV6-1 | - | CASSETGIYNEQFF | TGTGCCAGCAGTGAAACAGGGATCTACAATGAGCAGTTCTTC
many | TRBJ2-1 | TRBV12-3/TRBV12-4 | - | CASSLVPRGFEQFF | TGTGCCAGCAGTTTAGTGCCTAGGGGCTTTGAGCAGTTCTTC
- | TRBJ2-1 | TRBV24-1 | - | CATSDRAGGGKYNEQFF | TGTGCCACCAGTGATAGGGCCGGCGGGGGCAAATACAATGAGCAGTTCTTC
many | TRBJ2-1 | TRBV12-3/TRBV12-4 | TRBD2 | CASSGPGLAGGEQFF | TGTGCCAGCAGCGGGCCGGGACTAGCGGGAGGTGAGCAGTTCTTC
- | TRBJ2-3 | TRBV12-3/TRBV12-4 | TRBD2 | CASRIAGADTQYF | TGTGCCAGCAGAATAGCGGGAGCAGATACGCAGTATTTT
- | TRBJ2-1 | TRBV4-3 | - | CASSQGRGGHNEQFF | TGCGCCAGCAGCCAAGGCAGGGGGGGTCACAATGAGCAGTTCTTC
few | TRBJ1-4 | TRBV3-1 | - | CASSQGPRDNEKLFF | TGTGCCAGCAGCCAAGGACCAAGGGACAATGAAAAACTGTTTTTT
many | TRBJ2-1 | TRBV7-2 | - | CASSPGPEDYNEQFF | TGTGCCAGCAGCCCGGGGCCCGAGGATTACAATGAGCAGTTCTTC
- | TRBJ2-7 | TRBV20-1 | TRBD2 | CSAEGTSGRDYEQYF | TGCAGTGCGGAAGGGACTAGCGGGAGGGACTACGAGCAGTACTTC
few | TRBJ2-7 | TRBV10-3 | - | CAIKEPTNNEQYF | TGTGCCATCAAAGAGCCTACGAACAACGAGCAGTACTTC
- | TRBJ2-7 | TRBV21-1 | - | CASSKALAGGPNEQYF | TGTGCCAGCAGCAAAGCGCTAGCGGGAGGGCCCAACGAGCAGTACTTC
many | TRBJ2-2 | TRBV24-1 | - | CATHNEEGSTGELFF | TGTGCCACCCACAACGAGGAGGGTTCAACCGGGGAGCTGTTTTTT
- | TRBJ1-2 | TRBV5-6 | - | CAMAPQGEWGYYGYTF | TGTGCCATGGCCCCCCAGGGAGAATGGGGCTACTATGGCTACACCTTC
- | TRBJ2-1 | TRBV12-3/TRBV12-4 | TRBD2 | CASSFGTSAPSLYNEQFF | TGTGCCAGCAGTTTCGGGACTAGCGCTCCGAGTTTGTACAATGAGCAGTTCTTC
- | TRBJ2-3 | TRBV4-1 | - | CASSQHPPGASTDTQYF | TGCGCCAGCAGCCAGCATCCCCCGGGGGCAAGCACAGATACGCAGTATTTT
few | TRBJ1-5 | TRBV4-3 | TRBD1 | CASSQDGYRFEGAGQPQHF | TGCGCCAGCAGCCAAGATGGCTATCGTTTTGAGGGGGCAGGTCAGCCCCAGCATTTT
few | TRBJ1-2 | TRBV5-1 | TRBD1 | CASGEGGNYGYTF | TGCGCCAGCGGGGAAGGGGGCAACTATGGCTACACCTTC
- | TRBJ1-5 | TRBV27 | - | CASSFIDYSNQPQHF | TGTGCCAGCAGTTTCATAGACTATAGCAATCAGCCCCAGCATTTT
few | TRBJ2-2 | TRBV10-3 | - | CAITPYGTGNTGELFF | TGTGCCATCACGCCCTATGGGACGGGGAACACCGGGGAGCTGTTTTTT
- | TRBJ2-5 | TRBV20-1 | - | CSAKWETQYF | TGCAGTGCTAAGTGGGAGACCCAGTACTTC
many | TRBJ2-7 | TRBV7-9 | TRBD1 | CATPGQGAYEQYF | TGTGCCACCCCGGGACAGGGAGCCTACGAGCAGTACTTC
- | TRBJ2-7 | TRBV28 | - | CASRLDPYEQYF | TGTGCCAGCCGACTAGACCCCTACGAGCAGTACTTC
- | TRBJ2-1 | TRBV7-2 | - | CASSLGFKSSYNEQFF | TGTGCCAGCAGCTTAGGTTTTAAGAGTTCCTACAATGAGCAGTTCTTC
few | TRBJ2-1 | TRBV3-1 | TRBD1 | CASSQSDRGNNEQFF | TGTGCCAGCAGCCAATCGGACAGGGGGAACAATGAGCAGTTCTTC
many | TRBJ2-2 | TRBV6-2/TRBV6-3 | TRBD1 | CASSYKPGQANTGELFF | TGTGCCAGCAGTTACAAGCCGGGACAGGCGAACACCGGGGAGCTGTTTTTT
- | TRBJ1-2 | TRBV7-2 | - | CASSHQQVLSGYTF | TGTGCCAGCAGCCACCAACAGGTTTTAAGTGGCTACACCTTC
many | TRBJ2-3 | TRBV29-1 | - | CSVGARLAADTQYF | TGCAGCGTGGGGGCTAGACTAGCAGCAGATACGCAGTATTTT